This TCR beta chain was captured by sequencing in a study of blood T cell repertoires in COVID-19. This clone was observed a single time. Profiling relied on immunoSEQ multiplex PCR, and the TCRdb table lists in-frame clones only, not all of them. The sample holds 210,000 or so clones, more than 75% seen once. Source material: peripheral blood. The TCR originated in a woman in her thirties or forties with acute or convalescent COVID-19.

CDR3 amino acids: CASSLLGGVQYF. In nucleotides, the CDR3 is TGTGCCAGCAGTTTATTGGGGGGAGTTCAGTACTTC. The chain employs TRBV27 and TRBJ2-5; TRBD2 is a possible D gene (6 bases). CDR3 size: 12 residues. Trimming pared 1 base from V and 11 bases from J, leaving 11 bases between. Per germline, CDR1 MNHEY and CDR2 SMNVEV (reference sequence).